This T cell receptor (beta chain) was sequenced in a study of blood T cell repertoires in COVID-19. Method: immunoSEQ multiplex PCR; TCRdb's copy keeps in-frame clones and lacks some. The sample consists of 90,000 or so clones, around 90% of them appearing once. Sequenced sample: peripheral blood. This receptor was taken from an older woman with acute or convalescent COVID-19.

CDR3 amino acids: CASSWAPSTYNEQFF. Written as DNA, the CDR3 is TGTGCCAGCAGCTGGGCCCCTAGCACCTACAATGAGCAGTTCTTC. The rearrangement joins TRBV7-2 to TRBJ2-1; D is perhaps TRBD2 (5 bases). Germline V gene sequence: CDR1 SGHTA, CDR2 FQGNSA. V lost 4 bases and J lost 2, with 12 bases in between. The CDR3 runs 15 residues.